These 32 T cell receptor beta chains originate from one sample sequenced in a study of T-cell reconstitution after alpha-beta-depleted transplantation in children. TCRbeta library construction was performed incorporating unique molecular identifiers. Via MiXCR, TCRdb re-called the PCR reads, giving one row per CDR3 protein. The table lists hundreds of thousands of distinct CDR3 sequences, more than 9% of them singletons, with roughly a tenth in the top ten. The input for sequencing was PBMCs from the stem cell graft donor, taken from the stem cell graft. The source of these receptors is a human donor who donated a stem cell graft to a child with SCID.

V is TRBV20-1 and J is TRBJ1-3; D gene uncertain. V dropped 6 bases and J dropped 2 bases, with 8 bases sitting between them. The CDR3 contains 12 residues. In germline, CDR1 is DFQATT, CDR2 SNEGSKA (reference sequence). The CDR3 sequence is CSAQFPGNTIYF. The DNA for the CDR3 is TGCAGTGCCCAATTTCCTGGAAACACCATATATTTT.

The CDR3 is CASVPTGATDTQYF. The CDR3 DNA reads as TGTGCCAGCGTTCCGACAGGGGCGACAGATACGCAGTATTTT. The genes are TRBV7-9 and TRBJ2-3; 8 bases align to TRBD1. The CDR3 extends over 14 amino acids. Trimming took 8 bases from V and 3 from J; bases not matched to a gene: 7. Germline CDR1 SEHNR, CDR2 FQNEAQ (reference sequence).

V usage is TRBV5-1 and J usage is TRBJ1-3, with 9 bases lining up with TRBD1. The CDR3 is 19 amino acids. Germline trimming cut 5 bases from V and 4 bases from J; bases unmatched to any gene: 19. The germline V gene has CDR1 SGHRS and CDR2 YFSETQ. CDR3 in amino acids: CASRDSGTGIPRTGNTIYF. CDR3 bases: TGCGCCAGCAGGGACTCCGGGACAGGGATACCCAGGACGGGAAACACCATATATTTT.

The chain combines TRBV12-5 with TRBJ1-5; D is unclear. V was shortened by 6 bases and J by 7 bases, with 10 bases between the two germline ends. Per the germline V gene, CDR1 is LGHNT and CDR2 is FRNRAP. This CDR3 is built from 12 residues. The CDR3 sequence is CASGYTEQPQHF. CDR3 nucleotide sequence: TGTGCTAGTGGCTACACAGAGCAGCCCCAGCATTTT.

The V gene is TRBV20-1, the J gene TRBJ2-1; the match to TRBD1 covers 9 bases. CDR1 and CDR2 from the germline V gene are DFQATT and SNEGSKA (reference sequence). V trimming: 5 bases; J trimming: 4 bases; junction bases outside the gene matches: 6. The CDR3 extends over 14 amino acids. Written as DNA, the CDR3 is TGCAGTGCTCGCAGTGGACAGGGGTACAATGAGCAGTTCTTC. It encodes CSARSGQGYNEQFF.

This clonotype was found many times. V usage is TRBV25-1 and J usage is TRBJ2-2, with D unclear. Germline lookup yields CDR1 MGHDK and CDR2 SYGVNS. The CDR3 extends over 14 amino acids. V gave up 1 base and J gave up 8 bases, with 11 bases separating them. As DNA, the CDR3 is TGTGCCAGCAGTGAATCGCACAGTCCGGGGGAGCTGTTTTTT. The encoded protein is CASSESHSPGELFF. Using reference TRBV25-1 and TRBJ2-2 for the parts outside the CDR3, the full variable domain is EADIYQTPRYLVIGTGKKITLECSQTMGHDKMYWYQQDPGMELHLIHYSYGVNSTEKGDLSSESTVSRIRTEHFPLTLESARPSHTSQYLCASSESHSPGELFFGEGSRLTVL.

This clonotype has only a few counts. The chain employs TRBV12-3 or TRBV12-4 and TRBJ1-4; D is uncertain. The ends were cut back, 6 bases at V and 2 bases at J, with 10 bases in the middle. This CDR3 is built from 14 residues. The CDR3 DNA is TGTGCCAGCAGGAACCGGGCCACTAATGAAAAACTGTTTTTT. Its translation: CASRNRATNEKLFF.

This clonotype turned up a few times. CDR3 region: CASSYTRSPLHF. CDR3 DNA sequence: TGTGCCAGCAGTTACACAAGATCACCCCTCCACTTT. The rearrangement uses TRBV6-5 and TRBJ1-6, with D uncertain. The germline V gene encodes CDR1 MNHEY and CDR2 SVGAGI. Trimming took 2 bases from V and 10 from J, leaving 6 bases between them. The CDR3 is made up of 12 amino acids.

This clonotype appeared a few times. CDR3 coding DNA: TGTGCCAGCAGTCGCCGGGGGGGGGCGGATACGCAGTATTTT. Translation: CASSRRGGADTQYF. J is TRBJ2-3 and V is TRBV3-1; 8 positions agree with TRBD2. The CDR3 has 14 residues. Germline V lookup: CDR1 LGHDT, CDR2 YNNKEL (reference sequence). J was trimmed by 6 bases and V by 6 bases; bases with no gene match: 8.

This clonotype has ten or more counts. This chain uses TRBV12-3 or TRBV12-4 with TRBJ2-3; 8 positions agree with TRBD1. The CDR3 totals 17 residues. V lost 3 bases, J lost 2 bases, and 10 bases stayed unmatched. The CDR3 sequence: CASSFRPGQEYTDTQYF. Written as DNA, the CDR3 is TGTGCCAGCAGTTTTCGCCCGGGACAGGAGTACACAGATACGCAGTATTTT.

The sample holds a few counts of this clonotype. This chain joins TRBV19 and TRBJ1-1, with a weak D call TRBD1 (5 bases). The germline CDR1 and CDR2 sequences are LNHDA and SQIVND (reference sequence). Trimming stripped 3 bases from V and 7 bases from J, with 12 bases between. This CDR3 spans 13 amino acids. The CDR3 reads CASSMVDTYEAFF. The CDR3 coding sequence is TGTGCCAGTAGTATGGTGGACACGTATGAAGCTTTCTTT.

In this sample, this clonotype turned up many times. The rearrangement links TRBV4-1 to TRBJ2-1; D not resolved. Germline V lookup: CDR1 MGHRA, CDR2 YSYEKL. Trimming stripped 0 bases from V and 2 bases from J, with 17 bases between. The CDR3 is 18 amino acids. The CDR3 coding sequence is TGCGCCAGCAGCCAAGACGTGGGTCGAGCTACAGCCTACAATGAGCAGTTCTTC. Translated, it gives CASSQDVGRATAYNEQFF.

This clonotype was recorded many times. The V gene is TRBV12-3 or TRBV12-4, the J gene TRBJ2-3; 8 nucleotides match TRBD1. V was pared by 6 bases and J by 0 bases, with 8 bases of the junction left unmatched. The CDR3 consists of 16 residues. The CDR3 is CASREGQEFSTDTQYF. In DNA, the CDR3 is TGTGCCAGCAGAGAGGGACAGGAATTTAGCACAGATACGCAGTATTTT.

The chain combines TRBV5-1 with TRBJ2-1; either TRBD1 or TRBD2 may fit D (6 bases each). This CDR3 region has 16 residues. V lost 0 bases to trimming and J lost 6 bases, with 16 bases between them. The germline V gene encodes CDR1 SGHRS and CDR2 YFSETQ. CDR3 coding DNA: TGCGCCAGCAGCTTGGCGTCTGGGGGGCTAGCCAATGAGCAGTTCTTC. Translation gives CASSLASGGLANEQFF.

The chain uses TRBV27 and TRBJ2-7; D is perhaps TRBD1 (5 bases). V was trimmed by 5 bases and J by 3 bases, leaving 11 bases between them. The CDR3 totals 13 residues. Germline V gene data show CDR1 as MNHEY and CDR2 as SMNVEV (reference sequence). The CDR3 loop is CASSTQGGYEQYF. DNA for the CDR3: TGTGCCAGCAGTACGCAGGGCGGCTACGAGCAGTACTTC.

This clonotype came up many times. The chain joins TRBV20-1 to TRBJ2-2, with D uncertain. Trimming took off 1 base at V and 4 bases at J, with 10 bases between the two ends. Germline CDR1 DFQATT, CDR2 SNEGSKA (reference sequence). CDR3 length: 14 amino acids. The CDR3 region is CSARAGTATGELFF. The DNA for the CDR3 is TGCAGTGCTAGAGCGGGTACCGCCACCGGGGAGCTGTTTTTT.

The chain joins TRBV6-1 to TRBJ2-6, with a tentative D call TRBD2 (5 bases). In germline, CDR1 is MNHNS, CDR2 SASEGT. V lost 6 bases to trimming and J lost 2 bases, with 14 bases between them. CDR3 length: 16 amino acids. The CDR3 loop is CASRPPGIPGANVLTF. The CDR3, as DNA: TGTGCCAGCAGACCCCCGGGGATACCTGGGGCCAACGTCCTGACTTTC.

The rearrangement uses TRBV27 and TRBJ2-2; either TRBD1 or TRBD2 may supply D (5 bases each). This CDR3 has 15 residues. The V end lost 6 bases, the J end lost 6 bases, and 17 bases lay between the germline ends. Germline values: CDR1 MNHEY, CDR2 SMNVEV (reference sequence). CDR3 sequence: CASSFHQGVAGELFF. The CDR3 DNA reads TGTGCCAGCAGCTTCCACCAGGGAGTGGCCGGGGAGCTGTTTTTT.

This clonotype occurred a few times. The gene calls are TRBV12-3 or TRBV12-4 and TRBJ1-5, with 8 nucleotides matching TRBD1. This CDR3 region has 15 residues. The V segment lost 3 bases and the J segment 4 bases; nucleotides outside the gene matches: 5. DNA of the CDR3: TGTGCCAGCAGTTTCTGGGGGACAGGTAATCAGCCCCAGCATTTT. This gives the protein CASSFWGTGNQPQHF.

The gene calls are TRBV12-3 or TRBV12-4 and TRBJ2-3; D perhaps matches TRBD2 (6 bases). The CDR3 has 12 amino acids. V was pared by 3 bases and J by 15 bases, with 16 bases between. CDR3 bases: TGTGCCAGCAGTTTTGGCCGACTAGGACAATATTTT. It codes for CASSFGRLGQYF.

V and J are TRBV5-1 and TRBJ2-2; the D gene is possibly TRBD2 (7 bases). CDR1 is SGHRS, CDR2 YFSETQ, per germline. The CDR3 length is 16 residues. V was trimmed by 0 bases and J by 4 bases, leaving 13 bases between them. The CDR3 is CASSLVSGGITGELFF. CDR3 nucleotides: TGCGCCAGCAGCTTGGTTTCGGGGGGCATCACCGGGGAGCTGTTTTTT.

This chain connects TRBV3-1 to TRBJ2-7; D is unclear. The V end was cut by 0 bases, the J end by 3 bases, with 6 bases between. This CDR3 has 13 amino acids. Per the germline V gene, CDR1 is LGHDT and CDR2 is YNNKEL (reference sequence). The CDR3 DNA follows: TGTGCCAGCAGCCAAGAGTTTGGCTACGAGCAGTACTTC. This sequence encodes CASSQEFGYEQYF.

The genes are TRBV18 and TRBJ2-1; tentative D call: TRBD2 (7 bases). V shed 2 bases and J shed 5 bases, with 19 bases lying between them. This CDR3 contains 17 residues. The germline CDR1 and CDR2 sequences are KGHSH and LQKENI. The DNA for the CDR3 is TGTGCCAGCTCACCATTCCTTCCGGGGGGCCATGACAATGAGCAGTTCTTC. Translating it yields CASSPFLPGGHDNEQFF.

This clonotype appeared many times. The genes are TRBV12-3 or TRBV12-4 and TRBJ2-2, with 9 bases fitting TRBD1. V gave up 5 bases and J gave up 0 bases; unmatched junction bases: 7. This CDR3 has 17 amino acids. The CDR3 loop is CASSHGQGTSNTGELFF. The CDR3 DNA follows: TGTGCCAGCAGTCACGGACAGGGGACTTCGAACACCGGGGAGCTGTTTTTT.

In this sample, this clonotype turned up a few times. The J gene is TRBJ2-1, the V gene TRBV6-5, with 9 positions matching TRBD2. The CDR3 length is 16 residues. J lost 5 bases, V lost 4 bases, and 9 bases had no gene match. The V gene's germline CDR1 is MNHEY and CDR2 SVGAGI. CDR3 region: CASSFAKRGAHNEQFF. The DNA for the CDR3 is TGTGCCAGCAGTTTCGCTAAGCGGGGGGCTCACAATGAGCAGTTCTTC.

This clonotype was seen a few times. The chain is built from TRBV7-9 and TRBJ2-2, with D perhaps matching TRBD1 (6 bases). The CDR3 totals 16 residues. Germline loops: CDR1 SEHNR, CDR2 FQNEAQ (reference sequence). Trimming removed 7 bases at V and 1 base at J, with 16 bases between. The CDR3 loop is CASTPPEQGNTGELFF. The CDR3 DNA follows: TGTGCCAGCACCCCCCCCGAACAGGGGAACACCGGGGAGCTGTTTTTT.

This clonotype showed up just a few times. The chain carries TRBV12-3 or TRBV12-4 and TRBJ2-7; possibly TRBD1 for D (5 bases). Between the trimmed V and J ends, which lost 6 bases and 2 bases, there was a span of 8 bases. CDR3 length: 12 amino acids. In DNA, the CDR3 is TGTGCCAGCAGCAAGACAGCCTACGAGCAGTACTTC. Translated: CASSKTAYEQYF.

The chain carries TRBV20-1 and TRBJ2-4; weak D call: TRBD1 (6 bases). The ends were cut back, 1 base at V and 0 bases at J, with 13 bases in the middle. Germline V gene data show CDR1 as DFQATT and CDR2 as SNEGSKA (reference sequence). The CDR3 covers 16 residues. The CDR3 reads CSARGWTELAKNIQYF. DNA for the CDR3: TGCAGTGCTAGAGGATGGACAGAACTAGCCAAAAACATTCAGTACTTC.

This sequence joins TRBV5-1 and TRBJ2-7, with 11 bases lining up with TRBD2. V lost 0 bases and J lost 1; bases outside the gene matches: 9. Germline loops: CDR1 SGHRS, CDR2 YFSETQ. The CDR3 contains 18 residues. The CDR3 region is CASSLGLAGGTRSYEQYF. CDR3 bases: TGCGCCAGCAGCTTGGGCCTAGCGGGGGGTACTAGGTCCTACGAGCAGTACTTC.

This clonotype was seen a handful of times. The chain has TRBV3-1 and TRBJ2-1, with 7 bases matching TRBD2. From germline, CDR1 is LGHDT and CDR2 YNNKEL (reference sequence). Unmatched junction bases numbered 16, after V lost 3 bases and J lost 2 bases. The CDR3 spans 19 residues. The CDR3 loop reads CASSHLSARAGLPYNEQFF. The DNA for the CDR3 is TGTGCCAGCAGCCATCTCTCGGCTAGAGCGGGGTTACCCTACAATGAGCAGTTCTTC.

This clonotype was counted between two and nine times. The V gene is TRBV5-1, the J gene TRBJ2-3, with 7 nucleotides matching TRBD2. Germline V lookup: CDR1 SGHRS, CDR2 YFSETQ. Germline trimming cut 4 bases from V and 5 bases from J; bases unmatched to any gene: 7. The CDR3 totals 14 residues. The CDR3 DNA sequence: TGCGCCAGCAGCGCGGGACGGGAGGTAGATACGCAGTATTTT. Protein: CASSAGREVDTQYF.

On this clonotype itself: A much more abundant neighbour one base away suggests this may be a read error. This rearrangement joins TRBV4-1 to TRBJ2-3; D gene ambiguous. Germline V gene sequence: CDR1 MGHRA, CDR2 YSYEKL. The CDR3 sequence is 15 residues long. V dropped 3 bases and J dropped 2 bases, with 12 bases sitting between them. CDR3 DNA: TGCGCCAGCAGCCAGTCTTCAGGTTTCACAGATACGCAGTATTTT. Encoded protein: CASSQSSGFTDTQYF.